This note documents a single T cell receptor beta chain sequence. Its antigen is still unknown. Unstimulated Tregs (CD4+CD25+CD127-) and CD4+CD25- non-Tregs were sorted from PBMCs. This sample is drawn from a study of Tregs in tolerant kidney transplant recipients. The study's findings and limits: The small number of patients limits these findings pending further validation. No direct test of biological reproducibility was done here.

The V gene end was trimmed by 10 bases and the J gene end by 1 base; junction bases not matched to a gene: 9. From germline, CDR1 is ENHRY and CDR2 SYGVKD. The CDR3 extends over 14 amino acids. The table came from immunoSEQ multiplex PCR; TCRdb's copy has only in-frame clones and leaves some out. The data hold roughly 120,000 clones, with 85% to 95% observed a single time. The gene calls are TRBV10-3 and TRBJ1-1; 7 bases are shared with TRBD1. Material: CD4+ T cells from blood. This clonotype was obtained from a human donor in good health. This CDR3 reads CATSRDSQNTEAFF. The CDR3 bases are TGTGCCACTTCCCGGGACAGCCAGAACACTGAAGCTTTCTTT.